This TCR beta chain was profiled in a study of beta chain features in type 1 diabetes. Overall study context: No patient-donor differences in age, gender, total cells or subset yield. Study-level findings and limits: Among patients, naive, central memory and Treg TCRB repertoires appeared more similar than among healthy donors. Possible PCR preference for shorter templates applied equally to patients and controls.

Since all of the isolated RNA was reverse transcribed, expressed TCRB transcripts were what got sequenced. The protocol was immunoSEQ multiplex PCR, while the TCRdb copy is restricted to in-frame clones and leaves out a portion. The sample holds over 350,000 clones, about 15% seen once. To note about this clone: Its antigen is unknown.

The CDR3 has 15 amino acids. CDR1 and CDR2 (germline): SGHTA, FQGNSA. Trimming took off 5 bases at V and 5 bases at J, with 18 bases between the two ends. Without exception, sorted populations had purity beyond 95%. The clonotype originates from a woman between 18 and 29 years old in good health. The sequencing sample was made of naive CD4+ T cells from blood. J is TRBJ2-5 and V is TRBV7-2, with D perhaps TRBD2 (5 bases). For the CDR3, the DNA is TGTGCCAGCAGCAACTCGCGGGCGGGTACGGAGACCCAGTACTTC. Its translation is CASSNSRAGTETQYF.